Below, 11 T cell receptor beta chains from the same sample are listed, as sequenced in a study of cytomegalovirus exposure and HLA in healthy donors. PCR employed 60 Vbeta and 13 Jbeta primers. Profiled with immunoSEQ multiplex PCR; TCRdb holds only in-frame clones, not every one. The table shows around 190,000 clones, with 60% to 85% occurring only once. Material: PBMCs. These receptors all stem from a woman aged 40 to 50 in good health and CMV-seronegative.

The chain links TRBV27 to TRBJ2-7; 7 bases align to TRBD2. The V and J ends lost 5 bases and 1 base, in that order; junction bases with no gene match: 8. This CDR3 is built from 15 residues. CDR1 and CDR2 from the germline V gene are MNHEY and SMNVEV (reference sequence). The CDR3 sequence: CASSPLAVMSYEQYF. CDR3 coding DNA: TGTGCCAGCAGTCCCCTAGCGGTAATGTCCTACGAGCAGTACTTC.

The rearrangement joins TRBV6-5 to TRBJ1-2; the match to TRBD1 covers 11 bases. Germline V gene data show CDR1 as MNHEY and CDR2 as SVGAGI. V lost 5 bases, J lost 10 bases, and 6 bases stayed unmatched. The CDR3 totals 13 residues. This chain's CDR3 is CASSLRDRGVYTF. As DNA, the CDR3 is TGTGCCAGCAGTCTGCGGGACAGGGGGGTCTACACCTTC.

The chain employs TRBV19 and TRBJ1-6, with D unclear. V was trimmed by 5 bases and J by 9 bases, leaving 20 bases between them. The CDR3 length is 16 residues. CDR1 is LNHDA and CDR2 is SQIVND in the germline V gene (reference sequence). The CDR3 is CASSFSRRGSISPLHF. The CDR3 bases are TGTGCCAGTAGTTTCTCCCGTCGCGGATCAATTTCACCCCTCCACTTT. Full variable domain (missing parts from reference TRBV19 and TRBJ1-6): DGGITQSPKYLFRKEGQNVTLSCEQNLNHDAMYWYRQDPGQGLRLIYYSQIVNDFQKGDIAEGYSVSREKKESFPLTVTSAQKNPTAFYLCASSFSRRGSISPLHFGNGTRLTVT.

This chain links TRBV9 with TRBJ1-5, with a tentative D call TRBD1 (6 bases). The germline V gene encodes CDR1 SGDLS and CDR2 YYNGEE. This CDR3 is 16 amino acids long. Deletions cut 0 bases from V and 4 bases from J, with 14 bases between. Written as DNA, the CDR3 is TGTGCCAGCAGCGTAGATGCCAGGGGAGGGAATCAGCCCCAGCATTTT. It specifies CASSVDARGGNQPQHF.

This clone was seen a few times. This chain links TRBV18 with TRBJ1-2; TRBD1 agrees at 7 bases. Losses at the gene ends were 2 bases for V and 4 bases for J; bases not matched to a gene: 4. CDR1 is KGHSH and CDR2 is LQKENI in the germline V gene. The CDR3 extends over 14 amino acids. The CDR3 DNA is TGTGCCAGCTCACCAGACAGGGTGGGCTATGGCTACACCTTC. The encoded protein is CASSPDRVGYGYTF. The entire variable domain, with the rest obtained from reference TRBV18 and TRBJ1-2, is as follows: NAGVMQNPRHLVRRRGQEARLRCSPMKGHSHVYWYRQLPEEGLKFMVYLQKENIIDESGMPKERFSAEFPKEGPSILRIQQVVRGDSAAYFCASSPDRVGYGYTFGSGTRLTVV.

V and J are TRBV29-1 and TRBJ2-1; D is perhaps TRBD1 (5 bases). The CDR3 loop spans 13 amino acids. Germline-derived CDR1 and CDR2 are SQVTM and ANQGSEA. V shed 3 bases and J shed 7 bases, with 13 bases lying between them. CDR3 nucleotide sequence: TGCAGCGTTGAGGAACAGGCGAGAAATGAGCAGTTCTTC. It is translated as CSVEEQARNEQFF.

The chain has TRBV5-1 and TRBJ2-5; 7 nucleotides align to TRBD2. Germline-derived CDR1 and CDR2 are SGHRS and YFSETQ. Trimming at V came to 2 bases and at J to 5 bases, leaving 9 bases not matched to a gene. The CDR3 is made up of 15 amino acids. In nucleotides, the CDR3 is TGCGCCAGCAGCTTCGACAGTCTCGGGGGGGAGACCCAGTACTTC. Protein: CASSFDSLGGETQYF.

The gene calls are TRBV15 and TRBJ2-1; 13 bases are a match to TRBD2. In germline, CDR1 is LNHNV, CDR2 YYDKDF (reference sequence). The CDR3 is 17 amino acids. Unmatched junction bases numbered 4, after V lost 0 bases and J lost 5 bases. The CDR3 DNA is TGTGCCACCAGCAGAGAGCTACTAGCGGGAGGGCACAATGAGCAGTTCTTC. Protein: CATSRELLAGGHNEQFF.

This clone appeared a single time. One end of the junction varies from germline; a read error may be responsible. The V gene is TRBV7-9, the J gene TRBJ1-3; tentative D call: TRBD1 (5 bases). The CDR3 contains 15 residues. Germline CDR1 is SEHNR and CDR2 is FQNEAQ (reference sequence). CDR3 protein: CSSPPPLGEGDTIYF. The CDR3 DNA sequence: TGTTCCAGCCCCCCACCGCTAGGGGAGGGTGACACCATATATTTT. The whole variable domain, filled in from reference TRBV7-9 and TRBJ1-3, reads DTGVSQNPRHKITKRGQNVTFRCDPISEHNRLYWYRQTLGQGPEFLTYFQNEAQLEKSRLLSDRFSAERPKGSFSTLEIQRTEQGDSAMYLCSSPPPLGEGDTIYFGEGSWLTVV.

This sequence joins TRBV30 and TRBJ1-3; 7 positions match TRBD1. Losses at the gene ends were 3 bases for V and 4 bases for J; bases not matched to a gene: 6. Germline V CDR1 and CDR2: GTSNPN, SVGIG (reference sequence). This CDR3 is built from 14 residues. The DNA for the CDR3 is TGTGCCTGGAGCCAGACAGGGAACGGAAACACCATATATTTT. It translates to CAWSQTGNGNTIYF.

The CDR3 spells CASSGTSPDNEQFF. CDR3 nucleotide sequence: TGTGCCAGCAGCGGGACTAGCCCAGACAATGAGCAGTTCTTC. The chain has TRBV7-3 and TRBJ2-1; TRBD2 aligns across 9 bases. From germline, CDR1 is SGHTA and CDR2 FQGTGA. The ends lost 5 bases at V and 5 bases at J; junction bases unmatched: 4. There are 14 residues in the CDR3.